This TCR beta chain was captured by sequencing in a study of cytomegalovirus exposure and HLA in healthy donors. The wider study: Among 398 genotyped donors, around 82% fell in the Caucasian-associated ancestry cluster. Regarding the study as a whole: Later analysis revealed greater clonal expansion in HLA-associated TCR beta chains than in equally common others. A later analysis reportedly found that, within productive TCRs, an Asian-associated ancestry cluster had fewer N-insertions than the mean observed across the roughly 670 donors.

There are a few counts of this clone. The target antigen is unknown. PCR employed 60 Vbeta and 13 Jbeta primers. Assay: immunoSEQ multiplex PCR; the TCRdb copy retains only in-frame clones and omits some. Of some 250,000 clones in the sample, 82% were seen once. This receptor was taken from a woman in her 40s in good health and CMV-seropositive. Sequenced: PBMCs.

Here the CDR3 DNA reads TGTGCCAGCAGTCCGGGACAGGGGGCCGATACGCAGTATTTT. Protein product: CASSPGQGADTQYF. V is TRBV7-9 and J is TRBJ2-3, with 12 bases identical to TRBD1. The CDR3 has 14 residues. V trimming: 6 bases; J trimming: 6 bases; junction bases outside the gene matches: 4. Per germline, CDR1 SEHNR and CDR2 FQNEAQ (reference sequence).